Given below is one T cell receptor beta chain in context. What it binds is not known. The record originates from a study of shared clonotypes between healthy human individuals. Study-wide background: There were three CD4 naive, three CD4 memory, two CD8 naive and one CD8 memory plates per donor. Overall study results and limits: A reduction in generation probabilities was seen for non-shared clonotypes relative to those shared by all four donors. The sole specimen, blood, was sampled, and tissue repertoires likely differ. About 5% of naive CD4 clonotypes were shared across four donors.

Only CD45RO-negative cells positively selected for CCR7 counted as naive CD8 cells, so terminally differentiated effector memory CD45RA+ cells were excluded. V gave up 0 bases and J gave up 3 bases, with 8 bases separating them. Germline-derived CDR1 and CDR2 are MGHRA and YSYEKL. This CDR3 contains 14 residues. TCRdb's copy holds only in-frame clones and misses some; the assay was immunoSEQ multiplex PCR. The data hold roughly 590,000 clones, with around 95% observed a single time. This TCR came from a woman aged 25-40 years in good health. The genes are TRBV4-1 and TRBJ1-1; tentative D call: TRBD1 (5 bases). The sample comprised naive CD8+ T cells sorted from blood. The DNA for the CDR3 is TGCGCCAGCAGCCAAGATGGGGGTTACACTGAAGCTTTCTTT. Its protein product is CASSQDGGYTEAFF.